Reported below is one TCR beta chain. Its antigen remains unidentified. Measured with immunoSEQ multiplex PCR; TCRdb has only the in-frame clones, and not every one. Of over 95,000 clones listed, roughly 57% were seen once; the top ten hold about 39%. Germline V lookup: CDR1 MNHNS, CDR2 SASEGT. V gave up 7 bases and J gave up 1 base, with 13 bases separating them. This CDR3 is built from 14 residues. The entry originates in a study of cytotoxic CD8 clonotypes in ibrutinib-treated CLL. Regarding the study as a whole: Public clonotypes, found uncommonly, either contracted or stayed stable on treatment.

The source material was PBMCs, sampled after 24 months of ibrutinib treatment. The sequence came from a human donor with chronic lymphocytic leukemia. The rearrangement joins TRBV6-1 to TRBJ1-1; a possible D gene is TRBD1 (6 bases). The CDR3 is CASTETGPNTEAFF. The CDR3 bases are TGTGCCAGCACCGAGACAGGACCGAACACTGAAGCTTTCTTT.